The 25 T cell receptor beta chains in this list originate from one sample, sequenced in a study of radiation and T cells in renal cell carcinoma. Time point meaning: blood 4 weeks post-SBRT, at nephrectomy. Treatment defined: 15 Gy SBRT to primary tumor, nephrectomy 4 weeks later. Produced via immunoSEQ multiplex PCR; TCRdb's table is partial and in-frame only. The table has 150,000 to 200,000 clones, less than 90% seen once; the top ten hold about 11%. The starting material was blood, obtained from a patient whose treatment included radiotherapy and nephrectomy. These receptors were taken from a woman in her fifties or sixties with renal cell carcinoma.

This sequence joins TRBV5-8 and TRBJ1-5; 7 bases agree with TRBD1. CDR3 length equals 16 residues. With 4 bases clipped from V and 0 bases from J, the junction kept 7 bases outside the gene matches. The germline gives CDR1 SGHTS, CDR2 YDEGEE. The CDR3 sequence: CASSVGQTSSNQPQHF. The CDR3 nucleotides read TGTGCCAGCAGCGTGGGACAGACTTCTAGCAATCAGCCCCAGCATTTT.

The genes are TRBV19 and TRBJ1-4; no reliable D call. Germline lookup yields CDR1 LNHDA and CDR2 SQIVND (reference sequence). The CDR3 covers 14 residues. The V end was cut by 0 bases, the J end by 8 bases, with 10 bases between. The CDR3 sequence is CASSIDGSSEKLFF. The CDR3 coding sequence is TGTGCCAGTAGTATAGATGGGAGTTCCGAAAAACTGTTTTTT.

The chain uses TRBV18 and TRBJ2-7; D might be TRBD1 (5 bases). The length of the CDR3 is 16 residues. V was cut by 3 bases and J by 5 bases, with 20 bases left in between. CDR1 KGHSH and CDR2 LQKENI come from the germline V gene. The CDR3 sequence: CASSPDSPGLKHEQYF. The CDR3, as DNA: TGTGCCAGCTCACCCGACAGTCCGGGTTTGAAGCACGAGCAGTACTTC.

Only one count was recorded for this clone. The V call is TRBV5-4, the J call TRBJ2-1, with 8 bases matching TRBD2. CDR3 length: 15 amino acids. Germline CDR1 SGHNT, CDR2 YYREEE (reference sequence). The ends lost 4 bases at V and 0 bases at J; junction bases unmatched: 3. The CDR3 sequence is CASSRGGSSYNEQFF. CDR3 coding DNA: TGTGCCAGCAGCCGGGGGGGGAGCTCCTACAATGAGCAGTTCTTC.

This clone was counted once. The CDR3: CASSLQGAMGTEAFF. Here the CDR3 DNA reads TGCGCCAGCAGCCTACAGGGGGCTATGGGCACTGAAGCTTTCTTT. The genes are TRBV5-1 and TRBJ1-1; 9 positions agree with TRBD1. The CDR3 extends over 15 amino acids. Germline loops: CDR1 SGHRS, CDR2 YFSETQ. The trim removed 4 bases at V and 4 bases at J, leaving 8 bases unmatched. Looking up the rest from reference TRBV5-1 and TRBJ1-1 gives the full variable domain: KAGVTQTPRYLIKTRGQQVTLSCSPISGHRSVSWYQQTPGQGLQFLFEYFSETQRNKGNFPGRFSGRQFSNSRSEMNVSTLELGDSALYLCASSLQGAMGTEAFFGQGTRLTVV.

The chain recombines TRBV7-8 with TRBJ2-5; the match to TRBD2 covers 14 bases. Germline V gene sequence: CDR1 SGHVS, CDR2 FQNEAQ. The length of the CDR3 is 19 residues. V was pared by 5 bases and J by 4 bases, with 15 bases of the junction left unmatched. The CDR3 spells CASSITRLAGGMSGETQYF. CDR3 bases: TGTGCCAGCAGCATAACCAGACTAGCGGGGGGGATGTCAGGAGAGACCCAGTACTTC.

V and J are TRBV7-2 and TRBJ2-4, with 7 bases aligning to TRBD1. Germline V gene lookup returns CDR1 SGHTA and CDR2 FQGNSA. V lost 3 bases and J lost 6; bases outside the gene matches: 5. There are 14 residues in the CDR3. In DNA form, the CDR3 reads TGTGCCAGCAGCTTCGCAGGGGGAAGAAACATTCAGTACTTC. Protein: CASSFAGGRNIQYF. The full variable domain, in which reference TRBV7-2 and TRBJ2-4 provide the parts outside the CDR3, is GAGVSQSPSNKVTEKGKDVELRCDPISGHTALYWYRQSLGQGLEFLIYFQGNSAPDKSGLPSDRFSAERTGGSVSTLTIQRTQQEDSAVYLCASSFAGGRNIQYFGAGTRLSVL.

J is TRBJ1-2 and V is TRBV5-5; D possibly corresponds to TRBD1 (5 bases). The V gene's germline CDR1 is SGHKS and CDR2 YYEKEE (reference sequence). The CDR3 spans 14 residues. Between the trimmed V and J ends, which lost 3 bases and 4 bases, there was a span of 13 bases. CDR3 amino acids: CASSYGTSPYGYTF. CDR3 nucleotides: TGTGCCAGCAGCTATGGGACTTCACCCTATGGCTACACCTTC.

The rearrangement links TRBV4-1 to TRBJ1-6, with a possible D match to TRBD1 (6 bases). The V and J ends lost 0 bases and 0 bases respectively, with 12 bases between them. CDR3 length: 18 residues. Per germline, CDR1 MGHRA and CDR2 YSYEKL. CDR3: CASSQEEGGGSYNSPLHF. As DNA, the CDR3 is TGCGCCAGCAGCCAAGAAGAGGGAGGGGGCTCCTATAATTCACCCCTCCACTTT.

This chain links TRBV7-8 with TRBJ2-7; TRBD2 is a possible D gene (6 bases). This CDR3 comprises 15 residues. Trimming took 1 base from V and 0 from J, leaving 10 bases between them. Germline lookup yields CDR1 SGHVS and CDR2 FQNEAQ. Here the CDR3 reads CASSLGAGYSYEQYF. DNA of the CDR3: TGTGCCAGCAGCTTAGGGGCGGGGTACTCCTACGAGCAGTACTTC.

The chain links TRBV19 to TRBJ2-7; perhaps TRBD2 as D (5 bases). The CDR3 contains 13 residues. V lost 4 bases to trimming and J lost 3 bases, with 10 bases between them. Germline CDR1 is LNHDA and CDR2 is SQIVND (reference sequence). Written as DNA, the CDR3 is TGTGCCAGTAGTAGAGCGGAATTCTACGAGCAGTACTTC. This sequence encodes CASSRAEFYEQYF.

Concerning this clone: This CDR3 is also generated by other DNA sequences in the sample. This sequence joins TRBV5-1 and TRBJ1-1; 9 positions match TRBD1. The V gene end was trimmed by 3 bases and the J gene end by 5 bases; junction bases not matched to a gene: 5. This CDR3 contains 14 residues. Looked up from germline, CDR1 is SGHRS and CDR2 is YFSETQ. Here the CDR3 DNA reads TGCGCCAGCAGCTCCACAGGGGGCTGGACTGAAGCTTTCTTT. Its protein is CASSSTGGWTEAFF.

Comments on this clone: One end of the junction does not line up with germline, which may come from a read error. This chain uses TRBV5-4 with TRBJ1-1; a possible D gene is TRBD1 (6 bases). This CDR3 has 13 residues. Per germline, CDR1 SGHNT and CDR2 YYREEE (reference sequence). The CDR3 region is CASRLDRYTEAFF. The CDR3 DNA sequence: TGTGCCAGCAGATTGGACAGATACACTGAAGCTTTCTTT.

The genes are TRBV6-1 and TRBJ2-7, with D uncertain. Deletions cut 4 bases from V and 4 bases from J, with 11 bases between. Germline V gene sequence: CDR1 MNHNS, CDR2 SASEGT. The CDR3 consists of 13 residues. The CDR3 nucleotides read TGTGCCAGCAGTGTACCAGGACCTTACGAGCAGTACTTC. Its protein product is CASSVPGPYEQYF.

This clone came up once. The chain recombines TRBV5-8 with TRBJ1-2; D remains unclear. This CDR3 is built from 15 residues. CDR1 is SGHTS, CDR2 YDEGEE, per germline. Trimming took off 0 bases at V and 0 bases at J, with 9 bases between the two ends. The CDR3 reads CASSLGPTSNYGYTF. The CDR3, as DNA: TGTGCCAGCAGCTTGGGGCCTACCTCTAACTATGGCTACACCTTC.

This clone was seen more than once but under ten times. V gene TRBV18 combines with J gene TRBJ1-1; D is ambiguous. V was shortened by 8 bases and J by 1 base, with 11 bases between the two germline ends. Looked up from germline, CDR1 is KGHSH and CDR2 is LQKENI. This CDR3 is 13 amino acids long. CDR3 DNA sequence: TGTGCCAGCCTAGAAGGAAGGAACACTGAAGCTTTCTTT. Translating gives CASLEGRNTEAFF.

The V call is TRBV5-4, the J call TRBJ2-3; tentatively, D is TRBD1 (6 bases). Germline V gives CDR1 SGHNT, CDR2 YYREEE (reference sequence). V lost 0 bases and J 4 bases, leaving 15 bases between the germline ends. The CDR3 loop spans 16 amino acids. CDR3: CASSLDLGAGADTQYF. CDR3 nucleotide sequence: TGTGCCAGCAGCTTGGACCTGGGGGCAGGGGCAGATACGCAGTATTTT.

A note on this clone: No DNA is shown, since the ends of the CDR3 on it are uncertain; the CDR3 is the one TCRdb lists. The chain is built from TRBV6-6 and TRBJ2-3; TRBD2 is taken as the D call from the table, unchecked against the DNA. From germline, CDR1 is MNHNY and CDR2 SVGAGI (reference sequence). The CDR3 comprises 15 residues, both ends counted. CDR3 in amino acids: CASSSSGVYTDTQYF.

J is TRBJ2-5 and V is TRBV13; 9 bases agree with TRBD1. This CDR3 is built from 16 residues. Germline CDR1 and CDR2: PRHDT and FYEKMQ (reference sequence). With V trimmed by 0 bases and J by 4 bases, 6 bases remained unmatched. CDR3 loop: CASSLGLDRGTETQYF. DNA of the CDR3: TGTGCCAGCAGCTTAGGCCTCGACAGGGGGACAGAGACCCAGTACTTC.

V gene TRBV11-2 combines with J gene TRBJ2-2, with D hard to call. Looked up from germline, CDR1 is SGHAT and CDR2 is FQNNGV. Trimming removed 6 bases at V and 4 bases at J, with 12 bases between. CDR3 length: 14 amino acids. The CDR3 loop reads CASSEARSTGELFF. CDR3 nucleotides: TGTGCCAGCAGTGAGGCCAGATCCACCGGGGAGCTGTTTTTT.

V usage is TRBV6-1 and J usage is TRBJ2-6; 8 bases are a match to TRBD1. The germline gives CDR1 MNHNS, CDR2 SASEGT. The CDR3 spans 17 residues. V lost 3 bases and J lost 4; bases outside the gene matches: 8. The CDR3 region has the DNA TGTGCCAGCAGTGAGCAGGGGGCGGTGTCAGGGGCCAACGTCCTGACTTTC. Its translation is CASSEQGAVSGANVLTF.

The V gene is TRBV7-9, the J gene TRBJ2-5; D gene uncertain. The V gene lost 5 bases and the J gene lost 2 bases, with 15 bases spanning the gap. Germline assignment: CDR1 SEHNR and CDR2 FQNEAQ (reference sequence). The CDR3 is 15 amino acids. The chain's CDR3 is CASSIQTVTQETQYF. DNA of the CDR3: TGTGCCAGCAGCATCCAAACAGTAACACAAGAGACCCAGTACTTC.

The chain recombines TRBV19 with TRBJ1-2; D gene ambiguous. Germline assignment: CDR1 LNHDA and CDR2 SQIVND (reference sequence). This CDR3 has 15 amino acids. V lost 5 bases and J 4 bases, leaving 17 bases between the germline ends. The CDR3 region is CASSPRLRASYGYTF. The CDR3 nucleotides read TGTGCCAGTAGTCCCCGGTTGAGGGCTAGCTATGGCTACACCTTC.

The rearrangement uses TRBV7-8 and TRBJ1-5; 8 bases map to TRBD1. J was trimmed by 8 bases and V by 1 base; bases with no gene match: 7. Germline loops: CDR1 SGHVS, CDR2 FQNEAQ. This CDR3 spans 15 amino acids. The CDR3 is CASSLGRTGFKPQHF. CDR3 nucleotides: TGTGCCAGCAGCTTAGGTCGGACAGGGTTTAAGCCCCAGCATTTT.

The chain combines TRBV5-4 with TRBJ1-5, with a weak D call TRBD1 (5 bases). The germline V gene has CDR1 SGHNT and CDR2 YYREEE (reference sequence). V lost 0 bases, J lost 6 bases, and 10 bases lay in between. This CDR3 comprises 14 residues. The CDR3 DNA follows: TGTGCCAGCAGCTTGGATCCGGGGGGTCAGCCCCAGCATTTT. As protein: CASSLDPGGQPQHF.